A single sample is the source of the 6 T cell receptor beta chains below, sequenced in a study of long-term antiretroviral therapy in people with HIV. The assay used was immunoSEQ (version v3.0), run at survey level. TCRdb's table, derived via immunoSEQ multiplex PCR, lists solely in-frame clones and lacks some. The sample holds approximately 20,000 clones, around four fifths seen once. Here the sequenced sample was unsorted PBMCs, taken about 4 years after starting antiretroviral therapy. The receptors were gathered from a young man with HIV.

This chain uses TRBV6-5 with TRBJ2-3, with 8 bases identical to TRBD2. CDR1 is MNHEY, CDR2 SVGAGI, per germline. After removal of 0 bases from V and 3 bases from J, the junction contained 5 bases not matched to a gene. The CDR3 spans 16 residues. DNA of the CDR3: TGTGCCAGCAGTTACTCCGGCGGGGGGCCGACAGATACGCAGTATTTT. Its protein product is CASSYSGGGPTDTQYF.

The chain carries TRBV10-3 and TRBJ2-7, with D maybe TRBD2 (7 bases). V shed 8 bases and J shed 1 base, with 18 bases lying between them. The length of the CDR3 is 15 residues. CDR1 is ENHRY, CDR2 SYGVKD, per germline. Here the CDR3 DNA reads TGTGCCATCGGGGGGGGGCAGGGACTTTCCTACGAGCAGTACGTC. Residues: CAIGGGQGLSYEQYV.

The rearrangement links TRBV5-1 to TRBJ1-4; 9 nucleotides line up with TRBD1. The V gene's germline CDR1 is SGHRS and CDR2 YFSETQ. The ends lost 5 bases at V and 7 bases at J; junction bases unmatched: 12. The CDR3 is made up of 16 amino acids. The CDR3: CASRDGQGKDGEKLFF. In DNA form, the CDR3 reads TGCGCCAGCAGGGACGGACAGGGGAAGGATGGTGAAAAACTGTTTTTT.

The rearrangement uses TRBV6-5 and TRBJ1-1, with no clear D. The CDR3 sequence is 12 residues long. CDR1 is MNHEY and CDR2 is SVGAGI in the germline V gene. The V and J ends lost 4 bases and 5 bases respectively, with 8 bases between them. The CDR3 nucleotides read TGTGCCAGCAGTTCGTCAAAAACTGAAGCTTTCTTT. Its translation is CASSSSKTEAFF.

CDR3 amino acids: CASRDHNEKLFF. The CDR3 nucleotides are TGTGCCAGCAGGGACCATAATGAAAAACTGTTTTTT. The chain carries TRBV6-1 and TRBJ1-4; unclear D gene. There are 12 residues in the CDR3. V lost 6 bases to trimming and J lost 4 bases, with 6 bases between them. CDR1 MNHNS and CDR2 SASEGT come from the germline V gene.

CDR3 protein: CASSSAGDWNADTQYF. The CDR3 coding sequence is TGTGCCAGCAGCTCAGCGGGGGATTGGAATGCAGATACGCAGTATTTT. The J gene is TRBJ2-3, the V gene TRBV14; 8 positions agree with TRBD2. With 5 bases clipped from V and 4 bases from J, the junction kept 11 bases outside the gene matches. CDR3 size: 16 residues. The V gene's germline CDR1 is SGHDN and CDR2 FVKESK.